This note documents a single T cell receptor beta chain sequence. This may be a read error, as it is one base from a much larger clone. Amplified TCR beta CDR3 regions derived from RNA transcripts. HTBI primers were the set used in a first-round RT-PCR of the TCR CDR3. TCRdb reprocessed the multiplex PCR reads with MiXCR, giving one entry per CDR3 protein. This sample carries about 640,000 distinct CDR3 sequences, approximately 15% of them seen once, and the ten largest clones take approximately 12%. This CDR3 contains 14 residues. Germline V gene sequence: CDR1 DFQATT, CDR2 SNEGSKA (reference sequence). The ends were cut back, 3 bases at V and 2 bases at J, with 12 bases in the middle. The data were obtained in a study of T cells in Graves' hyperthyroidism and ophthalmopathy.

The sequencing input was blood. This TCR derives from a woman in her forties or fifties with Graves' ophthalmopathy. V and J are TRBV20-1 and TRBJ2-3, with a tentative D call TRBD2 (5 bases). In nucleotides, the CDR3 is TGCAGTGCTAGGACCAGCGGCCACACAGATACGCAGTATTTT. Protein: CSARTSGHTDTQYF.